This T cell receptor (beta chain) comes out of a study of regulatory T cells in long-lasting Graves disease. Combining iRepertoire HTBI primers with Arm-PCR of CDR3 regions, the authors built TCR beta libraries. TCRdb re-derived calls from the multiplex PCR reads in MiXCR, one entry per CDR3 protein. Seen here are about 560,000 distinct CDR3 sequences, 15% to 20% observed once, and the top ten hold about 11%. As to time point: newly diagnosed GD, antithyroid drugs for less than 3 months. Isolated PBMC RNA provided the starting material for the TCR library. As regards this clonotype: Its antigen is still unknown.

Study results and limitations: Analysis covered peripheral blood alone, not thyroid tissue. The small sample size may have reduced accuracy.

The same data also went into a second study, on T cells in Graves' hyperthyroidism and ophthalmopathy.

The sample in question was peripheral blood mononuclear cells (PBMCs), obtained at new diagnosis, from a patient treated with antithyroid drugs. The receptor was derived from a young man with Graves disease.

The CDR3 coding sequence is TGCAGTGCTAGTAGACAGGGAAACACTGAAGCTTTCTTT. The encoded protein is CSASRQGNTEAFF. J is TRBJ1-1 and V is TRBV20-1, with 7 bases fitting TRBD1. The CDR3 extends over 13 amino acids. V shed 3 bases and J 2 bases; nucleotides not matched to a gene: 3. Germline CDR1 reads DFQATT; CDR2 reads SNEGSKA (reference sequence).